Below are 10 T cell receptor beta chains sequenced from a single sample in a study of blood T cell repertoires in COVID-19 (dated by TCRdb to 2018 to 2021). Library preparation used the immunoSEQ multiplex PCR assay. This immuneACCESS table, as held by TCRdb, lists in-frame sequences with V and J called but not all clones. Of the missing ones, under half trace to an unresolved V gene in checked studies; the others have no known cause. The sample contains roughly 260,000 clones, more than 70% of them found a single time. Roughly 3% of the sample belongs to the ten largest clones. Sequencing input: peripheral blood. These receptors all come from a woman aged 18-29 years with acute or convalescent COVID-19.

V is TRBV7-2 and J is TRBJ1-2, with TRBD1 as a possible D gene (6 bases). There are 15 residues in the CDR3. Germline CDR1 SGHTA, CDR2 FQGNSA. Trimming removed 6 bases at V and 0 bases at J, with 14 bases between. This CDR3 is CASRPGQRTNYGYTF. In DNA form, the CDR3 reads TGTGCCAGCAGACCAGGACAGAGAACTAACTATGGCTACACCTTC.

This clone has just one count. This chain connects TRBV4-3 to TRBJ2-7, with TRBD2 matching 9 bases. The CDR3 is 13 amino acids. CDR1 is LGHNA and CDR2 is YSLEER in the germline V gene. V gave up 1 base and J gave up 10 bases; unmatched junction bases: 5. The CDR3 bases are TGCGCCAGCAGCCAAGCCGGGACTAGCCTACAGTACTTC. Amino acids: CASSQAGTSLQYF.

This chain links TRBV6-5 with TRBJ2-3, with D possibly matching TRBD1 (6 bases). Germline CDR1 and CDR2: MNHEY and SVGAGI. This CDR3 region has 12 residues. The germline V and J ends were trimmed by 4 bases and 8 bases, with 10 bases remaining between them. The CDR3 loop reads CASSSGHPTQYF. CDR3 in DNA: TGTGCCAGCAGTTCGGGACACCCTACGCAGTATTTT.

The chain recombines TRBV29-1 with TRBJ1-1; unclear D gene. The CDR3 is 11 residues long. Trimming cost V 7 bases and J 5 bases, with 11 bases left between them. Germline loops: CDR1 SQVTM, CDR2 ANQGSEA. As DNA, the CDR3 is TGCAGCGCCCCGGCGGGGACTGAAGCTTTCTTT. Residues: CSAPAGTEAFF. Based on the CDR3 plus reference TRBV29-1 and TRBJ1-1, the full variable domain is SAVISQKPSRDICQRGTSLTIQCQVDSQVTMMFWYRQQPGQSLTLIATANQGSEATYESGFVIDKFPISRPNLTFSTLTVSNMSPEDSSIYLCSAPAGTEAFFGQGTRLTVV.

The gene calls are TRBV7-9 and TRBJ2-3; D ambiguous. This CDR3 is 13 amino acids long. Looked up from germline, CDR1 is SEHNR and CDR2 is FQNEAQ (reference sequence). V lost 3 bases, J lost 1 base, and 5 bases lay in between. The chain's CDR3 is CASSFLGTDTQYF. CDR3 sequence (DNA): TGTGCCAGCAGCTTTCTTGGCACAGATACGCAGTATTTT.

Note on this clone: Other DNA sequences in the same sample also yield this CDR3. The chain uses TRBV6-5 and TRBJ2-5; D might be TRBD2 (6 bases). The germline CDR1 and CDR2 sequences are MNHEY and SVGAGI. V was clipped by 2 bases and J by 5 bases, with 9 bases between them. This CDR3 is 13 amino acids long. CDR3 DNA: TGTGCCAGCAGTTACGCGGGGTGGGAGACCCAGTACTTC. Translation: CASSYAGWETQYF.

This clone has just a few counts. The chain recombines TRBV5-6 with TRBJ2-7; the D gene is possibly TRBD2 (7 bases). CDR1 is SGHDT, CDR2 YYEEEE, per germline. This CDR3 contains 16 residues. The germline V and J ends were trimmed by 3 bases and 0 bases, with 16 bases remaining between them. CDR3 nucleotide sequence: TGTGCCAGCAGCTCGGAGGGGAGGGGGAGCTCCTACGAGCAGTACTTC. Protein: CASSSEGRGSSYEQYF.

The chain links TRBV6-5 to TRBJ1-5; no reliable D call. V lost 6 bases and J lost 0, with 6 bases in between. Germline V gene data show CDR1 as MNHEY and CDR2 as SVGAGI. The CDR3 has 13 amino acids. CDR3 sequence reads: CASSPVSNQPQHF. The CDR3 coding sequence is TGTGCCAGCAGCCCCGTTAGCAATCAGCCCCAGCATTTT.

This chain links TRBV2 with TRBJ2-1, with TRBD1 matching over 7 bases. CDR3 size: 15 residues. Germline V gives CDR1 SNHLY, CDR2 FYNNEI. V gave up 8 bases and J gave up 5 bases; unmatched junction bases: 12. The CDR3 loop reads CASEQGPLIDNEQFF. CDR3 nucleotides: TGTGCCAGCGAACAGGGGCCGCTCATAGACAATGAGCAGTTCTTC.

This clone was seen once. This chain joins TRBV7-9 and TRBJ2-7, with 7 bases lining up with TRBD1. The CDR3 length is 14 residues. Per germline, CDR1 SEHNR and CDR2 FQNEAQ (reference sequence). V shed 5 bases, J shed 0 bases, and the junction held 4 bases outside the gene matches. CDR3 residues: CASSGRDSSYEQYF. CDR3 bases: TGTGCCAGCAGCGGCCGGGACAGCTCCTACGAGCAGTACTTC.